The rows below give T cell receptor beta chains drawn from one sample of a study of CD8 T cells in ankylosing spondylitis. TCRdb re-derived calls from the 5' RACE reads in MiXCR, one entry per CDR3 protein. The sample contains about 36,000 distinct CDR3 sequences, 6% of which appear only once. Sequencing was done on a sample of blood, either unsorted or a sorted T cell fraction (not recorded which). These receptors all come from a male donor with ankylosing spondylitis or in good health (not recorded which). Each CDR3 is given with its conserved first and last residue. The D gene is left open where the match is weak. Part of the rows lack a size; the others show once, few, many or a class for expanded clones.

DNA: TGTGCCAGCTCTATAGTCCAGGGACCCGGGGAGCTGTTTTTT; CDR3: CASSIVQGPGELFF; V: TRBV18; D: NA; size: many; J: TRBJ2-2
DNA: TGTGCCAGCAACTATGACAGGAGATCCAACACTGAAGCTTTCTTT; CDR3: CASNYDRRSNTEAFF; V: TRBV6-1; D: NA; size: many; J: TRBJ1-1
DNA: TGCAGTGCCTCCCCGAACAGTTCACCTGAAGCTTTCTTT; CDR3: CSASPNSSPEAFF; V: TRBV20-1; D: NA; size: many; J: TRBJ1-1
DNA: TGTGCCAGCAGCTTGGATGCGACAGGGGGCCGGAACGAGCAGTACTTC; CDR3: CASSLDATGGRNEQYF; V: TRBV5-4; D: TRBD1; size: many; J: TRBJ2-7
DNA: TGCAGTGCCACTTTAGCGGGGACCGGCAATGAGCAGTTCTTC; CDR3: CSATLAGTGNEQFF; V: TRBV20-1; D: TRBD2; size: few; J: TRBJ2-1
DNA: TGTGCCAGCAGCTTAGATGCTAGGCAGCCCCAGCATTTT; CDR3: CASSLDARQPQHF; V: TRBV7-8; D: NA; size: many; J: TRBJ1-5
DNA: TGTGCCAGTAGTCTTAGACAGGGGGCGCCGTACAATGAGCAGTTCTTC; CDR3: CASSLRQGAPYNEQFF; V: TRBV19; D: TRBD1; size: many; J: TRBJ2-1
DNA: TGCAGTGCCGCCGGGGCTCACTATGGCTACACCTTC; CDR3: CSAAGAHYGYTF; V: TRBV20-1; D: NA; size: many; J: TRBJ1-2
DNA: TGTGCCAGCAGCCAAGCGGCTGGAAACACCATATATTTT; CDR3: CASSQAAGNTIYF; V: TRBV14; D: NA; size: few; J: TRBJ1-3
DNA: TGTGCCAGTTTCGGGGGGGTGACTAATGAAAAACTGTTTTTT; CDR3: CASFGGVTNEKLFF; V: TRBV4-2; D: NA; size: many; J: TRBJ1-4
DNA: TGTGCCAGCAGCGGAGACAGCGTTCCCTACAATGAGCAGTTCTTC; CDR3: CASSGDSVPYNEQFF; V: TRBV5-4; D: NA; size: few; J: TRBJ2-1
DNA: TGTGCCAGTAGTATGAACAGGAACACCGGGGAGCTGTTTTTT; CDR3: CASSMNRNTGELFF; V: TRBV19; D: NA; size: many; J: TRBJ2-2
DNA: TGTGCCAGCAGCTTTGTCCGTAACACAGATACGCAGTATTTT; CDR3: CASSFVRNTDTQYF; V: TRBV11-1; D: NA; size: many; J: TRBJ2-3
DNA: TGTGCCAGCAGTTCGGGCATAGGAGCTTTCTTT; CDR3: CASSSGIGAFF; V: TRBV12-3/TRBV12-4; D: NA; size: many; J: TRBJ1-1
DNA: TGTGCCAGCTCACCTGGGACCGGGGCCGGGGAGCTGTTTTTT; CDR3: CASSPGTGAGELFF; V: TRBV6-1; D: NA; size: many; J: TRBJ2-2
DNA: TGTGCCAGCTTGCCGCAGGGGACCTCCAATGAGCAGTTCTTC; CDR3: CASLPQGTSNEQFF; V: TRBV18; D: NA; size: many; J: TRBJ2-1
DNA: TGCAGCGTCCCTAGACGGGTGAACACTGAAGCTTTCTTT; CDR3: CSVPRRVNTEAFF; V: TRBV29-1; D: NA; size: many; J: TRBJ1-1
DNA: TGCGCCAGCAGCCTACACGTAGGGAGCTCTGGGGCCAACGTCCTGACTTTC; CDR3: CASSLHVGSSGANVLTF; V: TRBV5-1; D: NA; size: many; J: TRBJ2-6
DNA: TGTGCCATCAGTGACTCAGGGACCGCCACCGGGGAGCTGTTTTTT; CDR3: CAISDSGTATGELFF; V: TRBV10-3; D: NA; size: many; J: TRBJ2-2
DNA: TGCGCCAGCAGCTTGTCACAGGGCGGGGGGACTGAAGCTTTCTTT; CDR3: CASSLSQGGGTEAFF; V: TRBV5-1; D: NA; size: many; J: TRBJ1-1
DNA: TGCGCCAGCGCCCACCCGGGGGGCGAGCAGTACTTC; CDR3: CASAHPGGEQYF; V: TRBV5-1; D: TRBD2; size: many; J: TRBJ2-7
DNA: TGCAGTGCTAGCGGACAGGTTGTGTACTACGAGCAGTACTTC; CDR3: CSASGQVVYYEQYF; V: TRBV20-1; D: TRBD1; size: NA; J: TRBJ2-7
DNA: TGTGCCATCAGCACCCGGGACACCTACTACGAGCAGTACTTC; CDR3: CAISTRDTYYEQYF; V: TRBV10-3; D: NA; size: many; J: TRBJ2-7
DNA: TGTGCCAGCAGCTTAGATCACTCCTCCTACGAGCAGTACTTC; CDR3: CASSLDHSSYEQYF; V: TRBV11-2; D: NA; size: many; J: TRBJ2-7
DNA: TGTGCCAGCAGCTTGGTGGAGACCCAGCAGTACTTC; CDR3: CASSLVETQQYF; V: TRBV7-9; D: NA; size: many; J: TRBJ2-7
DNA: TGTGCCACCAGATCGGGACAGGCACCCGGGGAGCTGTTTTTT; CDR3: CATRSGQAPGELFF; V: TRBV24-1; D: TRBD1; size: many; J: TRBJ2-2
DNA: TGCAGTGCTAGAGATCTTAGCGGGGGCTCCTACGAGCAGTACTTC; CDR3: CSARDLSGGSYEQYF; V: TRBV20-1; D: TRBD2; size: many; J: TRBJ2-7
DNA: TGTGCCAGCAGCGATCAGTATAATTCACCCCTCCACTTT; CDR3: CASSDQYNSPLHF; V: TRBV4-2; D: NA; size: many; J: TRBJ1-6
DNA: TGCAGCGTTGAAAGTATCGGGTGGGGAGAGCAGTTCTTC; CDR3: CSVESIGWGEQFF; V: TRBV29-1; D: NA; size: medium-sized; J: TRBJ2-1
DNA: TGTGCCAGCAGTTACTCCGACAGAGTCTATGGCTACACCTTC; CDR3: CASSYSDRVYGYTF; V: TRBV6-5; D: NA; size: many; J: TRBJ1-2
DNA: TGTGCCATCAGCTTCGGGCGTCTCAATGAGCAGTTCTTC; CDR3: CAISFGRLNEQFF; V: TRBV5-4; D: NA; size: NA; J: TRBJ2-1
DNA: TGTGCCAGCAGCTTGTCGGGCGCGGAGACCCAGTACTTC; CDR3: CASSLSGAETQYF; V: TRBV7-9; D: NA; size: many; J: TRBJ2-5
DNA: TGTGCCAGCAGCCCTACAGGGGGGAGCTCCTACGAGCAGTACTTC; CDR3: CASSPTGGSSYEQYF; V: TRBV9; D: TRBD1; size: many; J: TRBJ2-7
DNA: TGTGCCAGTTCGACAGGGGGTGGATATGGCTACACCTTC; CDR3: CASSTGGGYGYTF; V: TRBV12-3/TRBV12-4; D: TRBD1; size: many; J: TRBJ1-2
DNA: TGTGCCAGCAGCTTAGCAGGGGACACTGAAGCTTTCTTT; CDR3: CASSLAGDTEAFF; V: TRBV7-2; D: NA; size: many; J: TRBJ1-1
DNA: TGTGCCAGCAGTAGACTAACAACCTACGAGCAGTACTTC; CDR3: CASSRLTTYEQYF; V: TRBV2; D: NA; size: many; J: TRBJ2-7
DNA: TGTGCCAGCAGCACTGCCCTAGTAGGGGAGAACACTGAAGCTTTCTTT; CDR3: CASSTALVGENTEAFF; V: TRBV7-9; D: NA; size: many; J: TRBJ1-1